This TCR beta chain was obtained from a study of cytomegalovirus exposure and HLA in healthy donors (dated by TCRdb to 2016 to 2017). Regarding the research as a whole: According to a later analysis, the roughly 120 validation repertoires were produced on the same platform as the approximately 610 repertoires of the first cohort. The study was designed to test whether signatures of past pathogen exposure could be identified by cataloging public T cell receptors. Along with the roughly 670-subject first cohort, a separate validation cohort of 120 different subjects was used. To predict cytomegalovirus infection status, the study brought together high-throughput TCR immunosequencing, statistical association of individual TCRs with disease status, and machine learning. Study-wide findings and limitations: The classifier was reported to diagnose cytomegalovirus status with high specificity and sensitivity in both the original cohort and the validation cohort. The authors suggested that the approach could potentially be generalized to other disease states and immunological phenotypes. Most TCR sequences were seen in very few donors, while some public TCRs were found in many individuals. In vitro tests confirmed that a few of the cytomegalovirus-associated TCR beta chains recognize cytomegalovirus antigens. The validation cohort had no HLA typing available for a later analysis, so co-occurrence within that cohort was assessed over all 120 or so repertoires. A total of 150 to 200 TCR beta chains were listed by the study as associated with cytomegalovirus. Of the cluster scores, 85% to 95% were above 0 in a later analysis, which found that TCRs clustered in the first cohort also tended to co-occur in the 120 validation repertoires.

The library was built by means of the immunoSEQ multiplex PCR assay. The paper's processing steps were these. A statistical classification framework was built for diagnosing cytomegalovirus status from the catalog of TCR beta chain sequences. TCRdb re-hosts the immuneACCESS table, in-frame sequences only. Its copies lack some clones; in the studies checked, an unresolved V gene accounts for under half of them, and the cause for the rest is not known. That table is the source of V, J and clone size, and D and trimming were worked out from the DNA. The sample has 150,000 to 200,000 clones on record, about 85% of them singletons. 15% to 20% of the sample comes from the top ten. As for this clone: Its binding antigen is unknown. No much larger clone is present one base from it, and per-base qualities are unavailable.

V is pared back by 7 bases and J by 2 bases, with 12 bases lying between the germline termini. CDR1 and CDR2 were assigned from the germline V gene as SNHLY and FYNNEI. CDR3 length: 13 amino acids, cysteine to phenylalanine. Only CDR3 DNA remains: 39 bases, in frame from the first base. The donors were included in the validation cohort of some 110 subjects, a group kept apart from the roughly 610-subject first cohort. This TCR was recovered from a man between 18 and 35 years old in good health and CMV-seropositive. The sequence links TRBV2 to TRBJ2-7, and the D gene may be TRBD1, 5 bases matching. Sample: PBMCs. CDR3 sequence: CASTPDSPYEQYF. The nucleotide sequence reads TGTGCCAGCACTCCCGACAGCCCCTACGAGCAGTACTTC. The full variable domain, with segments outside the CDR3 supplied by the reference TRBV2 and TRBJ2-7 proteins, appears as EPEVTQTPSHQVTQMGQEVILRCVPISNHLYFYWYRQILGQKVEFLVSFYNNEISEKSEIFDDQFSVERPDGSNFTLKIRSTKLEDSAMYFCASTPDSPYEQYFGPGTRLTVT.